These 12 T cell receptor beta chains originate from one sample sequenced in a study of T cell responses to AZD1222 COVID-19 vaccine. Sequenced by immunoSEQ multiplex PCR; TCRdb stores in-frame clones only, minus some. The sample records over 95,000 clones, more than 80% being singletons. The sample in question was peripheral blood, obtained on day 0 of AZD1222 vaccination. These receptor sequences come from an adult in good health.

The chain's CDR3 is CASSPPGGNNEQFF. Written as DNA, the CDR3 is TGTGCCAGCAGCCCGCCAGGGGGTAACAATGAGCAGTTCTTC. The J gene is TRBJ2-1, the V gene TRBV7-3; 7 positions agree with TRBD1. Per germline, CDR1 SGHTA and CDR2 FQGTGA. The J segment lost 5 bases and the V segment lost 5 bases, leaving 6 bases of the junction unmatched. The CDR3 sequence is 14 residues long.

The CDR3 loop reads CASSLAGTTSTDTQYF. The CDR3 DNA reads as TGCGCCAGCAGCTTGGCGGGGACTACGAGCACAGATACGCAGTATTTT. This chain joins TRBV5-1 and TRBJ2-3, with 7 bases lining up with TRBD2. The CDR3 runs to 16 residues. V was clipped by 0 bases and J by 0 bases; unmatched bases: 4. Germline assignment: CDR1 SGHRS and CDR2 YFSETQ.

The chain combines TRBV24-1 with TRBJ1-2; D might be TRBD1 (5 bases). Germline CDR1 reads KGHDR; CDR2 reads SFDVKD. The V gene lost 5 bases and the J gene lost 7 bases, with 10 bases spanning the gap. The CDR3 runs 12 residues. In nucleotides, the CDR3 is TGTGCCACCAGTGGGGGGATAGGTGGCTACACCTTC. Its translation: CATSGGIGGYTF.

The chain employs TRBV29-1 and TRBJ1-1; 9 bases line up with TRBD1. CDR3 length equals 14 residues. V trimming: 6 bases; J trimming: 4 bases; junction bases outside the gene matches: 9. Germline V lookup: CDR1 SQVTM, CDR2 ANQGSEA. The CDR3 nucleotides are TGCAGCGTCACTGTACAGGGGGCGAGCACTGAAGCTTTCTTT. Translating gives CSVTVQGASTEAFF.

The chain carries TRBV5-5 and TRBJ2-2; TRBD1 might be the D (6 bases). From germline, CDR1 is SGHKS and CDR2 YYEKEE (reference sequence). The CDR3 has 15 residues. Trimming cost V 5 bases and J 3 bases, with 14 bases left between them. The CDR3 sequence is CASRSGTPYTGELFF. The CDR3 nucleotides are TGTGCCAGCAGATCCGGGACACCCTACACCGGGGAGCTGTTTTTT.

V gene TRBV5-6 combines with J gene TRBJ1-5; D ambiguous. The CDR3 contains 15 residues. CDR1 SGHDT and CDR2 YYEEEE come from the germline V gene. Trimming shortened V by 4 bases and J by 1 base, and 12 bases separated the two germline ends. The CDR3 region is CASSIQTGSNQPQHF. The CDR3 nucleotides read TGTGCCAGCAGCATTCAGACCGGGAGCAATCAGCCCCAGCATTTT.

This clone has just one count. The J gene is TRBJ1-5, the V gene TRBV9; D remains unclear. Trimming took 0 bases from V and 2 from J, leaving 6 bases between them. The CDR3 extends over 14 amino acids. Germline CDR1 reads SGDLS; CDR2 reads YYNGEE. CDR3 amino acids: CASSVDGRNQPQHF. In DNA form, the CDR3 reads TGTGCCAGCAGCGTAGACGGCCGCAATCAGCCCCAGCATTTT.

The CDR3 coding sequence is TGCGCCAGCAGCCAAGATCAGGCGGGAGTCCCCTACAATGAGCAGTTCTTC. Translation: CASSQDQAGVPYNEQFF. The genes are TRBV4-3 and TRBJ2-1; 7 nucleotides align to TRBD2. The CDR3 has 17 residues. The V gene end was trimmed by 0 bases and the J gene end by 2 bases; junction bases not matched to a gene: 7. The V gene's germline CDR1 is LGHNA and CDR2 YSLEER.

This clone occurred once. The chain recombines TRBV7-2 with TRBJ1-1; perhaps TRBD1 as D (6 bases). The CDR3 spans 14 residues. Germline CDR1 SGHTA, CDR2 FQGNSA. V was trimmed by 5 bases and J by 11 bases, leaving 21 bases between them. Here the CDR3 DNA reads TGTGCCAGCAGCATCCCGGGACAAGACATTATCGCTTTCTTT. It encodes CASSIPGQDIIAFF.

This clone was observed a single time. The gene calls are TRBV5-1 and TRBJ2-1, with TRBD2 matching 7 bases. V lost 2 bases, J lost 6 bases, and 5 bases stayed unmatched. The CDR3 consists of 14 residues. Germline V CDR1 and CDR2: SGHRS, YFSETQ. The CDR3, as DNA: TGCGCCAGCAGCTTAGCGGGATCCCGCAATGAGCAGTTCTTC. Translation: CASSLAGSRNEQFF.

The CDR3 bases are TGTGCCAGCAGTTACGGGGGGACGGCCACTGAAGCTTTCTTT. Residues: CASSYGGTATEAFF. The chain employs TRBV6-2 or TRBV6-3 and TRBJ1-1; a weak D match, TRBD1 (5 bases). V was trimmed by 2 bases and J by 4 bases, leaving 11 bases between them. The CDR3 spans 14 residues. Germline V gene lookup returns CDR1 MNHEY and CDR2 SVGEGT.

This chain links TRBV3-1 (or the pseudogene TRBV3-2) with TRBJ2-3; 15 nucleotides align to TRBD2. V shed 4 bases, J shed 9 bases, and the junction held 5 bases outside the gene matches. Germline CDR1 reads LGHDT; CDR2 reads YNNKEL (reference sequence). The CDR3 runs 15 residues. The CDR3 nucleotides are TGTGCCAGCAGCCGGAGGACTAGCGGGAGGGAGACGCAGTATTTT. Protein product: CASSRRTSGRETQYF.